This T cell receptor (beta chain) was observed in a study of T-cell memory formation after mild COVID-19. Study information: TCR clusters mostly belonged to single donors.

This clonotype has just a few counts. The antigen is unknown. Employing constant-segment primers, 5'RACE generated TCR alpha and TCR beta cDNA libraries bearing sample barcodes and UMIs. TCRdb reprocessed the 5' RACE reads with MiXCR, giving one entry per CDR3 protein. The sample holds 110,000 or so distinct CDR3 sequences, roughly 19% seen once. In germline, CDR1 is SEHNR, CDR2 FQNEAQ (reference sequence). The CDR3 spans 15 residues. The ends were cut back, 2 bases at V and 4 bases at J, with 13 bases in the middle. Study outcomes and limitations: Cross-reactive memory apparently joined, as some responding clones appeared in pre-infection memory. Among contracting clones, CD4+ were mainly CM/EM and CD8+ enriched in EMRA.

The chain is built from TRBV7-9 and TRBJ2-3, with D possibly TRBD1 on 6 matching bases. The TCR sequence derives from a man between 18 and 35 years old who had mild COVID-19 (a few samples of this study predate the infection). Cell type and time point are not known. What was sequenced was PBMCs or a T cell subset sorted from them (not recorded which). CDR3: CASSLWSRGADTQYF. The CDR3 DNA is TGTGCCAGCAGCTTATGGAGCAGGGGAGCAGATACGCAGTATTTT.